What follows describes a single T cell receptor (beta chain). This specimen comes from a study of blood T cell repertoires in COVID-19. Study-wide context: Spain, Italy and the United States supplied samples that represented acute and convalescent COVID-19. The analysed material was cDNA or gDNA that came from T cells, B-cell-depleted T cells, or PBMCs.

V shed 3 bases and J shed 2 bases, with 16 bases lying between them. The CDR3 has 16 residues. CDR1 is GTSNPN and CDR2 is SVGIG in the germline V gene (reference sequence). Study processing details: Estimated nucleated cell counts came from reference gene primer amplification. Libraries were prepared by immunoSEQ multiplex PCR; TCRdb keeps only in-frame clonotypes and omits some of them. Clonal size and the V and J genes are those of that table, whereas D and trimming came from the DNA. The sample includes 110,000 to 150,000 clones, 84% of them seen just once. Adults between roughly 18 and 95 years of age took part from 20 to 25 US areas.

This clonotype originated in a man aged 40-49 years with acute COVID-19. The rearrangement links TRBV30 to TRBJ2-2; maybe TRBD2 (7 bases). Sequencing was carried out using PBMCs or T cells enriched from blood (not recorded which). The CDR3 spells CAWSLRAGANTGELFF. The DNA of the CDR3 is TGTGCCTGGAGCCTAAGGGCGGGGGCCAACACCGGGGAGCTGTTTTTT.